Listed below are T cell receptor beta chains from one sample, sequenced in a study of cytomegalovirus exposure and HLA in healthy donors. Measured with immunoSEQ multiplex PCR; TCRdb has only the in-frame clones, and not every one. The data contain roughly 190,000 clones, roughly 86% of them singletons. Sequencing was done on a sample of PBMCs. The receptors come from a man aged 30 to 45 in good health and CMV-seropositive. The CDR3 runs from the conserved cysteine through the conserved F or W. The D gene is left open where the match is weak. Not all rows give a size; the values are once, few, many and, for expanded clones, a class.

d_call,v_call,clone_size,j_call,cdr3_aa,cdr3_nt
-,TRBV15,-,TRBJ1-2,CATSRDQGSYGYTF,TGTGCCACCAGCAGAGATCAGGGCAGCTATGGCTACACCTTC
TRBD2,TRBV6-1,-,TRBJ2-1,CASSEAPGLVGEQFF,TGTGCCAGCAGTGAAGCGCCGGGACTAGTGGGTGAGCAGTTCTTC
-,TRBV30,many,TRBJ1-6,CAWSGGQDNSPLHF,TGTGCCTGGAGTGGTGGGCAGGATAATTCACCCCTCCACTTT
TRBD2,TRBV2,-,TRBJ2-7,CASSVSGIGYEQYF,TGTGCCAGCAGTGTGAGCGGGATTGGCTACGAGCAGTACTTC
-,TRBV6-5,-,TRBJ2-2,CASSYSLARNTGELFF,TGTGCCAGCAGTTACTCGCTAGCGAGAAACACCGGGGAGCTGTTTTTT
-,TRBV11-3,-,TRBJ1-5,CASSSVGGNQPQHF,TGTGCCAGCAGCTCAGTGGGGGGGAATCAGCCCCAGCATTTT
-,TRBV28,-,TRBJ1-4,CATLYFEKLFF,TGTGCCACGCTATACTTTGAAAAACTGTTTTTT
TRBD2,TRBV7-9,-,TRBJ2-1,CASSSTSGNSYNEQFF,TGTGCCAGCAGCTCCACCAGCGGGAACTCCTACAATGAGCAGTTCTTC
-,TRBV5-8,-,TRBJ2-5,CASSLGSGQGGETQYF,TGTGCCAGCAGCTTGGGTTCAGGGCAGGGCGGGGAGACCCAGTACTTC
TRBD2,TRBV7-2,-,TRBJ2-5,CASSQGLAGGETQYF,TGTGCCAGCAGCCAGGGACTAGCGGGAGGGGAGACCCAGTACTTC
-,TRBV10-2,-,TRBJ2-7,CASNRNEQYF,TGCGCCAGCAACAGGAACGAGCAGTACTTC
TRBD1,TRBV18,-,TRBJ2-5,CASSPPWDSGETQYF,TGTGCCAGCTCACCACCGTGGGACAGCGGAGAGACCCAGTACTTC
TRBD1,TRBV27,-,TRBJ1-4,CASSWTGDEKLFF,TGTGCCAGCAGTTGGACAGGGGATGAAAAACTGTTTTTT
-,TRBV2,-,TRBJ2-2,CASNRLANTGELFF,TGTGCCAGCAATCGCCTAGCGAACACCGGGGAGCTGTTTTTT
TRBD2,TRBV2,-,TRBJ2-3,CASSKLAGGSRADTQYF,TGTGCCAGCAGTAAACTAGCGGGAGGATCAAGGGCGGATACGCAGTATTTT
TRBD2,TRBV25-1,-,TRBJ2-1,CASSEPGGFDEQFF,TGTGCCAGCAGTGAACCGGGAGGGTTCGATGAGCAGTTCTTC
-,TRBV5-1,-,TRBJ1-4,CASSGYSGARGEKLFF,TGCGCCAGCAGCGGCTATTCAGGGGCTCGGGGAGAAAAACTGTTTTTT
-,TRBV1,-,TRBJ1-5,CTSSWPNRDGLGNQPQHF,TGCACCAGCTCCTGGCCGAACAGGGATGGATTGGGCAATCAGCCCCAGCATTTT
-,TRBV5-1,-,TRBJ1-4,CASSLGSATNEKLFF,TGCGCCAGCAGCTTGGGATCTGCAACTAATGAAAAACTGTTTTTT
-,TRBV12-5,few,TRBJ1-5,CASGLGSSFNQPQHF,TGTGCTAGTGGCCTAGGGTCAAGTTTTAATCAGCCCCAGCATTTT
TRBD2,TRBV2,-,TRBJ2-4,CASRRGSGEWVAKNIQYF,TGTGCCAGCCGGCGGGGGAGCGGGGAATGGGTAGCCAAAAACATTCAGTACTTC
-,TRBV6-6,-,TRBJ2-7,CASTSSPYEQYF,TGTGCCAGCACTTCGTCTCCCTACGAGCAGTACTTC
-,TRBV6-5,once,TRBJ2-1,CASRPPWGGEQFF,TGTGCCAGCAGACCGCCGTGGGGAGGTGAGCAGTTCTTC
-,TRBV21-1,-,TRBJ2-2,CASFERDTGELFF,TGTGCCAGCTTTGAACGGGACACCGGGGAGCTGTTTTTT
TRBD2,TRBV6-1,-,TRBJ2-3,CASSEGSSGGPKRDTQYF,TGTGCCAGCAGTGAAGGGTCTAGCGGGGGGCCTAAAAGAGATACGCAGTATTTT
TRBD1,TRBV15,-,TRBJ1-3,CATSRDRRNTIYF,TGTGCCACCAGCAGGGACAGGAGGAACACCATATATTTT
-,TRBV5-5,-,TRBJ2-7,CASSPLGAYEQYF,TGTGCCAGCAGCCCGCTGGGGGCCTACGAGCAGTACTTC
TRBD2,TRBV7-6,-,TRBJ2-7,CASSPGTSGGYEQYF,TGTGCCAGCAGTCCCGGGACTAGCGGGGGTTACGAGCAGTACTTC
-,TRBV4-2,-,TRBJ1-4,CASSQTGSPNEKLFF,TGTGCCAGCAGCCAAACGGGCTCCCCTAATGAAAAACTGTTTTTT
-,TRBV7-3,-,TRBJ2-2,CASSLSRNGELFF,TGTGCCAGCAGCTTATCTAGGAACGGGGAGCTGTTTTTT
-,TRBV30,-,TRBJ2-7,CAWSPGHSPYEQYF,TGTGCCTGGAGTCCGGGACATTCTCCCTACGAGCAGTACTTC
-,TRBV5-1,-,TRBJ1-6,CASSLELGQIKSPLHF,TGCGCCAGCAGCTTGGAATTGGGCCAGATTAAATCACCCCTCCACTTT
-,TRBV5-1,-,TRBJ1-1,CASSLEVPSTEAFF,TGCGCCAGCAGCTTGGAAGTCCCCAGCACTGAAGCTTTCTTT
-,TRBV7-2,-,TRBJ2-4,CASSVSGTVAKNIQYF,TGTGCCAGCAGCGTTTCAGGGACCGTAGCCAAAAACATTCAGTACTTC
TRBD1,TRBV2,-,TRBJ1-1,CASKTRDRENTEAFF,TGTGCCAGCAAAACCCGGGACAGGGAAAACACTGAAGCTTTCTTT
-,TRBV9,few,TRBJ2-7,CASSVGGVYEQYF,TGTGCCAGCAGCGTAGGGGGGGTCTACGAGCAGTACTTC
TRBD1,TRBV2,-,TRBJ1-5,CASSGGTGEANQPQHF,TGTGCCAGCAGTGGAGGGACAGGGGAGGCCAATCAGCCCCAGCATTTT
-,TRBV11-3,-,TRBJ1-1,CASSLEAGSGTEAFF,TGTGCCAGCAGCTTAGAGGCGGGCTCAGGCACTGAAGCTTTCTTT
-,TRBV10-2,-,TRBJ2-7,CASSDDREQYF,TGCGCCAGCAGTGACGACAGGGAGCAGTACTTC
-,TRBV5-6,-,TRBJ1-5,CASSLASTSQPQHF,TGTGCCAGCAGCTTGGCGTCTACCTCGCAGCCCCAGCATTTT
TRBD2,TRBV11-2,-,TRBJ2-3,CASSLEIAGVGRGRRTQYF,TGTGCCAGCAGCTTAGAAATTGCGGGAGTGGGTAGAGGAAGACGTACGCAGTATTTT
-,TRBV11-2,-,TRBJ2-7,CASSLKGREQYF,TGTGCCAGCAGCTTAAAGGGCCGCGAGCAGTACTTC
TRBD2,TRBV29-1,-,TRBJ2-5,CSFDRGSGETQYF,TGCAGCTTCGATCGCGGGAGCGGGGAGACCCAGTACTTC
TRBD2,TRBV11-2,once,TRBJ2-3,CASSSGLAGALHTQYF,TGTGCCAGCAGCTCAGGACTAGCGGGAGCATTGCATACGCAGTATTTT
-,TRBV27,-,TRBJ2-1,CASSGDGQISSYNEQFF,TGTGCCAGCAGTGGGGACGGCCAGATCTCCTCCTACAATGAGCAGTTCTTC
-,TRBV7-3,few,TRBJ2-1,CASSLTAGAEQFF,TGTGCCAGCAGCTTAACGGCCGGGGCTGAGCAGTTCTTC